One T cell receptor (beta chain) is described in this entry. CDR3 length: 12 amino acids. Per the germline V gene, CDR1 is MNHEY and CDR2 is SVGEGT. Between the trimmed V and J ends, which lost 5 bases and 7 bases, there was a span of 10 bases. Study processing details: Estimation of nucleated cell counts was performed using reference gene primer amplification. The protocol was immunoSEQ multiplex PCR, while the TCRdb copy is restricted to in-frame clones and leaves out a portion. The V and J calls and the clone size are those of that table, but D and trimming were determined from the DNA. Found here are around 70,000 clones, approximately 90% of them singletons; the top ten hold about 7.3%. The source of the sample is a study of blood T cell repertoires in COVID-19.

The chain couples TRBV6-2 or TRBV6-3 to TRBJ2-3, with a weak D call TRBD1 (5 bases). The material sequenced was peripheral blood. This receptor was obtained from a human donor in a cohort sampled during active COVID-19. As DNA, the CDR3 is TGTGCCAGCAGTACCGACAGTAATACGCAGTATTTT. Translated: CASSTDSNTQYF.